One and the same sample provided the 19 T cell receptor beta chains below, sequenced in a study of CD8+ T cells in alopecia areata. RNA extraction was followed by reverse transcription into cDNA, which acted as the sequencing template. The protocol was immunoSEQ multiplex PCR, while the TCRdb copy is restricted to in-frame clones and leaves out a portion. The sample lists approximately 150,000 clones; less than 65% were seen once. The sequencing sample was made of CD8+ T cells sorted from blood. The receptors come from a human donor in good health.

This clone was seen a single time. The chain joins TRBV25-1 to TRBJ1-1, with unresolved D. Germline CDR1 is MGHDK and CDR2 is SYGVNS. This CDR3 comprises 13 residues. Trimming stripped 7 bases from V and 9 bases from J, with 18 bases between. CDR3 in DNA: TGTGCCAGCAAGCAAGTGGCGGGAGTTAAAGCTTTCTTT. It encodes CASKQVAGVKAFF.

The chain uses TRBV4-1 and TRBJ2-7, with D perhaps matching TRBD2 (5 bases). The CDR3 loop spans 15 amino acids. Trimming removed 1 base at V and 2 bases at J, with 12 bases between. Per the germline V gene, CDR1 is MGHRA and CDR2 is YSYEKL. As DNA, the CDR3 is TGCGCCAGCAGCCAAGTTGGCGGGCCCCCCTACGAGCAGTACTTC. This gives the protein CASSQVGGPPYEQYF.

A single count supports this clone. The chain links TRBV29-1 to TRBJ2-7, with TRBD1 as a possible D gene (5 bases). The V end was cut by 1 base, the J end by 4 bases, with 17 bases between. The CDR3 spans 15 residues. CDR1 is SQVTM and CDR2 is ANQGSEA in the germline V gene. The CDR3: CSVEAPGQYPYEQYF. Written as DNA, the CDR3 is TGCAGCGTTGAAGCCCCAGGACAATACCCGTACGAGCAGTACTTC.

This clone was recorded a few times. The chain couples TRBV11-2 to TRBJ2-1; TRBD1 is a possible D gene (5 bases). CDR3 length equals 11 residues. CDR1 is SGHAT and CDR2 is FQNNGV in the germline V gene. Trimming took 2 bases from V and 10 from J, leaving 6 bases between them. CDR3 amino acids: CASSLWGEQFF. The CDR3 region has the DNA TGTGCCAGCAGCTTATGGGGCGAGCAGTTCTTC.

V is TRBV6-6 and J is TRBJ2-2; weak D call: TRBD2 (5 bases). Germline values: CDR1 MNHNY, CDR2 SVGAGI (reference sequence). V was pared by 3 bases and J by 1 base, with 9 bases between. CDR3 length: 15 residues. CDR3 sequence (DNA): TGTGCCAGCAGTTATGGAGGCGAGAACACCGGGGAGCTGTTTTTT. Amino acids: CASSYGGENTGELFF.

J is TRBJ2-5 and V is TRBV9; D not resolved. V lost 3 bases, J lost 2 bases, and 8 bases lay in between. This CDR3 is built from 13 residues. Germline V gene lookup returns CDR1 SGDLS and CDR2 YYNGEE. CDR3 sequence reads: CASSGNSQETQYF. The CDR3 bases are TGTGCCAGCAGCGGAAACAGTCAAGAGACCCAGTACTTC. Full variable domain (rest looked up from reference TRBV9 and TRBJ2-5): DSGVTQTPKHLITATGQRVTLRCSPRSGDLSVYWYQQSLDQGLQFLIQYYNGEERAKGNILERFSAQQFPDLHSELNLSSLELGDSALYFCASSGNSQETQYFGPGTRLLVL.

This clone was seen a handful of times. The chain carries TRBV29-1 and TRBJ2-6; tentative D call: TRBD2 (7 bases). Germline assignment: CDR1 SQVTM and CDR2 ANQGSEA. Trimming stripped 0 bases from V and 0 bases from J, with 27 bases between. This CDR3 is 22 amino acids long. The CDR3 loop reads CSVEDWDRSRGGTFSGANVLTF. CDR3 sequence (DNA): TGCAGCGTTGAAGACTGGGACCGCTCAAGGGGGGGGACCTTCTCTGGGGCCAACGTCCTGACTTTC.

This chain uses TRBV29-1 with TRBJ2-1, with D possibly being TRBD1 (6 bases). The CDR3 has 15 residues. The V gene lost 4 bases and the J gene lost 4 bases, with 17 bases spanning the gap. CDR1 is SQVTM and CDR2 is ANQGSEA in the germline V gene. This chain's CDR3 is CSVALWRQEYNEQFF. Written as DNA, the CDR3 is TGCAGCGTTGCCCTCTGGAGACAGGAGTACAATGAGCAGTTCTTC.

The rearrangement links TRBV27 to TRBJ1-2, with D uncertain. The CDR3 is 14 amino acids. Germline V gene sequence: CDR1 MNHEY, CDR2 SMNVEV (reference sequence). V dropped 6 bases and J dropped 4 bases, with 15 bases sitting between them. The CDR3 DNA reads TGTGCCAGCAGCATGGGCGCCGCCGCCTATGGCTACACCTTC. It encodes CASSMGAAAYGYTF.

To note about this clone: The same CDR3 can be traced to other DNA sequences in this sample. V and J are TRBV30 and TRBJ1-1, with D uncertain. V was pared by 0 bases and J by 2 bases, with 4 bases between. The CDR3 contains 12 residues. The germline CDR1 and CDR2 sequences are GTSNPN and SVGIG (reference sequence). CDR3 sequence reads: CAWSVSNTEAFF. CDR3 DNA: TGTGCCTGGAGTGTATCTAACACTGAAGCTTTCTTT.

This chain uses TRBV2 with TRBJ2-2, with TRBD2 matching over 10 bases. Germline lookup yields CDR1 SNHLY and CDR2 FYNNEI. J was trimmed by 6 bases and V by 6 bases; bases with no gene match: 4. The CDR3 contains 14 residues. The CDR3 DNA reads TGTGCCAGCAGCATAGCGGGAGGAGCCGGGGAGCTGTTTTTT. Protein sequence: CASSIAGGAGELFF.

This sequence joins TRBV6-5 and TRBJ2-7; D not resolved. Trimming cost V 5 bases and J 2 bases, with 16 bases left between them. CDR1 and CDR2 from the germline V gene are MNHEY and SVGAGI. The CDR3 is 15 residues long. The CDR3 is CASSPLRGRTYEQYF. In DNA, the CDR3 is TGTGCCAGCAGTCCGCTTCGCGGAAGGACCTACGAGCAGTACTTC.

There are a few counts of this clone. J is TRBJ2-7 and V is TRBV29-1; 11 bases fit TRBD1. The V and J ends lost 6 bases and 3 bases, in that order; junction bases with no gene match: 7. The germline V gene encodes CDR1 SQVTM and CDR2 ANQGSEA. CDR3 length equals 14 residues. In DNA form, the CDR3 reads TGCAGCGTCCGTCCCGGGACAGGGGGCTACGAGCAGTACTTC. Its translation is CSVRPGTGGYEQYF.

As concerns this clone: One end of the junction does not line up with germline, which may come from a read error. This sequence joins TRBV11-2 and TRBJ1-2; D is perhaps TRBD1 (5 bases). CDR3 length: 15 amino acids. Looked up from germline, CDR1 is SGHAT and CDR2 is FQNNGV. CDR3 sequence: CASSLETMGRQGYTF. CDR3 nucleotides: TGTGCCAGCAGCCTAGAAACCATGGGACGTCAAGGCTACACCTTC.

V is TRBV9 and J is TRBJ2-3; TRBD1 matches at 9 bases. The CDR3 extends over 17 amino acids. Germline values: CDR1 SGDLS, CDR2 YYNGEE. The V gene end was trimmed by 5 bases and the J gene end by 3 bases; junction bases not matched to a gene: 13. CDR3 protein: CASRGGQGGSETDTQYF. Here the CDR3 DNA reads TGTGCCAGCAGAGGGGGACAGGGAGGCTCAGAGACAGATACGCAGTATTTT.

The CDR3 sequence is CASSLGRDYEQYF. The CDR3 nucleotides are TGTGCCAGCAGTTTGGGCAGGGACTACGAGCAGTACTTC. The chain links TRBV27 to TRBJ2-7; a possible D gene is TRBD1 (5 bases). There are 13 residues in the CDR3. CDR1 is MNHEY and CDR2 is SMNVEV in the germline V gene (reference sequence). V lost 3 bases and J lost 3, with 9 bases in between.

This clone has more than one count but fewer than ten. CDR3 in amino acids: CASSLTEFTDTQYF. CDR3 nucleotides: TGTGCCAGCAGCCTTACAGAGTTCACAGATACGCAGTATTTT. The V call is TRBV9, the J call TRBJ2-3, with D uncertain. Germline lookup yields CDR1 SGDLS and CDR2 YYNGEE. Trimming removed 4 bases at V and 2 bases at J, with 11 bases between. This CDR3 has 14 amino acids. The entire variable domain, with the rest obtained from reference TRBV9 and TRBJ2-3, is as follows: DSGVTQTPKHLITATGQRVTLRCSPRSGDLSVYWYQQSLDQGLQFLIQYYNGEERAKGNILERFSAQQFPDLHSELNLSSLELGDSALYFCASSLTEFTDTQYFGPGTRLTVL.

The sample holds a few counts of this clone. J is TRBJ1-1 and V is TRBV13, with D unresolved. Trimming pared 5 bases from V and 1 base from J, leaving 11 bases between. The CDR3 totals 14 residues. Germline V gives CDR1 PRHDT, CDR2 FYEKMQ (reference sequence). The CDR3 region has the DNA TGTGCCAGCAGCCCGGAGTGGGGGAACACTGAAGCTTTCTTT. It codes for CASSPEWGNTEAFF.

CDR3 amino acids: CASSSRHQDYQETQYF. In DNA form, the CDR3 reads TGTGCCAGCAGCTCAAGACATCAGGATTACCAAGAGACCCAGTACTTC. The V call is TRBV13, the J call TRBJ2-5; no definite D call. Germline V gene data show CDR1 as PRHDT and CDR2 as FYEKMQ (reference sequence). Trimming removed 4 bases at V and 0 bases at J, with 15 bases between. This CDR3 contains 16 residues.